These 10 T cell receptor beta chains originate from one sample sequenced in a study of blood T cell repertoires in COVID-19. Produced via immunoSEQ multiplex PCR; TCRdb's table is partial and in-frame only. The sample contains about 82,000 clones, around four fifths of which appear only once. Sequencing was done on a sample of peripheral blood. The receptors derive from a man in his fifties or sixties with COVID-19, enrolled during active disease.

The chain uses TRBV5-4 and TRBJ2-5, with a possible D match to TRBD1 (5 bases). V gave up 0 bases and J gave up 5 bases, with 8 bases separating them. The CDR3 runs to 13 residues. Germline CDR1 SGHNT, CDR2 YYREEE (reference sequence). The CDR3 nucleotides read TGTGCCAGCAGCTTGGCAGGGCCGGAGACCCAGTACTTC. Translation: CASSLAGPETQYF. Complete variable domain (other parts from reference TRBV5-4 and TRBJ2-5): ETGVTQSPTHLIKTRGQQVTLRCSSQSGHNTVSWYQQALGQGPQFIFQYYREEENGRGNFPPRFSGLQFPNYSSELNVNALELDDSALYLCASSLAGPETQYFGPGTRLLVL.

CDR3 loop: CASRGQGGLASPLHF. CDR3 in DNA: TGTGCCAGCAGGGGACAGGGGGGTTTGGCTTCACCCCTCCACTTT. The chain couples TRBV2 to TRBJ1-6, with TRBD1 identical over 11 bases. Germline trimming cut 6 bases from V and 9 bases from J; bases unmatched to any gene: 7. This CDR3 is built from 15 residues. Germline V gene data show CDR1 as SNHLY and CDR2 as FYNNEI.

This clone showed up just once. The gene calls are TRBV11-2 and TRBJ1-2; no clear D gene. The CDR3 is made up of 14 amino acids. Trimming pared 4 bases from V and 2 bases from J, leaving 11 bases between. Germline CDR1 and CDR2: SGHAT and FQNNGV. The DNA for the CDR3 is TGTGCCAGCAGCTCGCAGGCCCCAAACTATGGCTACACCTTC. It yields the protein CASSSQAPNYGYTF.

In DNA form, the CDR3 reads TGTGCCAGCAGTGTAGGACAGCGGTATGGCTACACCTTC. Translated: CASSVGQRYGYTF. The J gene is TRBJ1-2, the V gene TRBV2, with D possibly TRBD1 on 6 matching bases. Germline V gene data show CDR1 as SNHLY and CDR2 as FYNNEI. The V end was cut by 4 bases, the J end by 5 bases, with 11 bases between. The CDR3 loop spans 13 amino acids.

In this sample, this clone turned up once. The chain uses TRBV5-1 and TRBJ2-3; 10 bases align to TRBD1. The V and J ends lost 1 base and 5 bases, in that order; junction bases with no gene match: 4. Germline V gives CDR1 SGHRS, CDR2 YFSETQ. This CDR3 contains 15 residues. CDR3 protein: CASSLWTGGIDTQYF. For the CDR3, the DNA is TGCGCCAGCAGCTTGTGGACAGGGGGGATAGATACGCAGTATTTT.

The genes are TRBV6-6 and TRBJ2-5; 7 bases agree with TRBD2. Unmatched junction bases numbered 13, after V lost 10 bases and J lost 5 bases. Germline CDR1 and CDR2: MNHNY and SVGAGI (reference sequence). The CDR3 covers 14 residues. CDR3 nucleotide sequence: TGTGCCACCTCCCCGTTGCGGGAGAGGGAGACCCAGTACTTC. Its protein product is CATSPLRERETQYF.

Many counts were recorded for this clone. CDR3 amino acids: CASRDSGRAGETQYF. CDR3 DNA: TGTGCCAGCAGAGATAGCGGGAGGGCGGGGGAGACCCAGTACTTC. The chain couples TRBV6-5 to TRBJ2-5; TRBD2 agrees at 11 bases. The CDR3 has 15 amino acids. The V gene end was trimmed by 6 bases and the J gene end by 5 bases; junction bases not matched to a gene: 8. The germline V gene encodes CDR1 MNHEY and CDR2 SVGAGI.

CDR3 protein: CASSLSGTNEKLFF. In DNA form, the CDR3 reads TGTGCCAGCAGCTTGTCCGGGACTAATGAAAAACTGTTTTTT. The chain couples TRBV5-8 to TRBJ1-4; no firm D call. V was pared by 1 base and J by 2 bases, with 6 bases between. CDR3 length: 14 residues. Germline V CDR1 and CDR2: SGHTS, YDEGEE.

V gene TRBV27 combines with J gene TRBJ1-5, with D uncertain. Germline assignment: CDR1 MNHEY and CDR2 SMNVEV (reference sequence). V was shortened by 2 bases and J by 4 bases, with 24 bases between the two germline ends. This CDR3 region has 19 residues. CDR3 nucleotides: TGTGCCAGCAGTTTAGCGGGTCCTCGGACGGCCTCGAGAAATCAGCCCCAGCATTTT. It is translated as CASSLAGPRTASRNQPQHF.

This rearrangement joins TRBV18 to TRBJ2-7; 7 bases fit TRBD1. The V gene's germline CDR1 is KGHSH and CDR2 LQKENI. The CDR3 has 15 residues. V was clipped by 5 bases and J by 3 bases; unmatched bases: 10. The CDR3 nucleotides are TGTGCCAGCTCAGCCCCGGTGACAGGGTACTACGAGCAGTACTTC. Translated, it gives CASSAPVTGYYEQYF.